The table lists the clone carrying this T cell receptor beta chain with many counts. Graves' hyperthyroidism is called stable when ophthalmopathy does not progress within 18 months. The patients, who ranged from 18 to 65 in age, presented with newly diagnosed hyperthyroidism lasting under 2 months. It was 8.5 to 10 ml of fresh peripheral blood that supplied the PBMCs. The entry originates in a study of T cells in Graves' hyperthyroidism and ophthalmopathy. The CDR3 covers 13 residues. From germline, CDR1 is MNHNY and CDR2 SVGAGI (reference sequence). V lost 6 bases and J lost 1, with 9 bases in between. Template material for amplifying TCR beta CDR3 regions consisted of RNA transcripts. Initially, a first-round RT-PCR of the TCR CDR3 employed the HTBI primer set. TCRdb recomputed calls from the multiplex PCR reads with MiXCR, one row per CDR3 protein. The sample lists approximately 630,000 distinct CDR3 sequences; roughly 17% were seen once.

V usage is TRBV6-6 and J usage is TRBJ1-1, with D unresolved. This sequence originates from a young woman with Graves' hyperthyroidism. Sequenced material: blood. The CDR3 loop reads CASSYSTNTEAFF. In DNA, the CDR3 is TGTGCCAGCAGCTATTCTACGAACACTGAAGCTTTCTTT.